This T cell receptor beta chain appears in the sequencing data of a study of post-analysis software for immune sequencing data. Study-wide background: Included among the disease courses, which were recorded for the cohort, were relapsing-remitting, secondary progressive and progressive-relapsing multiple sclerosis.

CDR3 size: 14 residues. In germline, CDR1 is SQVTM, CDR2 ANQGSEA. Every TCR beta cDNA library bore unique molecular identifiers. Researchers reported some 500,000 cDNA molecules coming from roughly 0.93 to 9.6 million T cells. TCRdb recomputed calls from the PCR reads with MiXCR, one row per CDR3 protein. The sample records some 700,000 distinct CDR3 sequences, 59% being singletons. This clonotype was picked up a small number of times. The antigen is unknown. A junction boundary mismatches the germline segment, possibly from a read error. Study-wide points: Controls had significantly higher normalized Chao1 diversity than multiple sclerosis patients. By F measure, strong co-clustering occurred among samples prepared in the same batch. When patients were compared with controls, about five TRBV segments were more frequent, TRBV5-6, TRBV5-1 and TRBV20-1 among them.

The specimen sequenced was blood. This receptor was identified in a girl aged 2 to 9 with multiple sclerosis. J is TRBJ2-3 and V is TRBV29-1; TRBD1 or TRBD2 may be the D gene (5 bases each). DNA for the CDR3: TGCAGCGCCCTTAGCGACAGAAGCACAGGTACGCAGTATTTT. It yields the protein CSALSDRSTGTQYF.